This T cell receptor (beta chain) was recovered during a study of cytomegalovirus exposure and HLA in healthy donors. Germline CDR1 reads MNHNS; CDR2 reads SASEGT. Trimming removed 5 bases from V and 4 bases from J; junction bases left unmatched: 8. The CDR3 has 15 amino acids. 13 Jbeta primers and 60 Vbeta primers were used for the PCR. Per the original data handling: In a later analysis, 75 million to 95 million unique TCR beta chains included roughly 11 million shared by two or more donors. Clones were read by immunoSEQ multiplex PCR, and TCRdb kept only the in-frame ones, dropping some. V and J calls and clone size come straight from that table; D and trimming were deduced from the DNA. The sample consists of around 200,000 clones, 70% to 85% of them appearing once.

The source of this sequence is a girl aged 2 to 10 in good health and CMV-seropositive. The chain links TRBV6-1 to TRBJ1-5; 7 nucleotides line up with TRBD1. Sequenced sample: PBMCs. CDR3 bases: TGTGCCAGCAGTCAACCGGGACAGCCAAATCAGCCCCAGCATTTT. Translating it yields CASSQPGQPNQPQHF.